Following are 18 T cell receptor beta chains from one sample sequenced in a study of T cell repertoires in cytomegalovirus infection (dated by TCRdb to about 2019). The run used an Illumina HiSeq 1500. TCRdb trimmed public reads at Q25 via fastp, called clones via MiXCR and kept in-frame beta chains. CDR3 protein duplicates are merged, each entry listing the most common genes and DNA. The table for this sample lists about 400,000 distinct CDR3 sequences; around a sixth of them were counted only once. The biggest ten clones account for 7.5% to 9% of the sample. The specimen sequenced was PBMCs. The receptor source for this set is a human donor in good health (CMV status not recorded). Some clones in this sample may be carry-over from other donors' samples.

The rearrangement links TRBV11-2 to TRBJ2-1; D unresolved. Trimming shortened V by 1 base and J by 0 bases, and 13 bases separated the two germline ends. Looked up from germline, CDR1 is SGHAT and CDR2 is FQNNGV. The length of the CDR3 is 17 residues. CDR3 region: CASSLVFRPSSYNEQFF. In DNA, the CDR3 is TGTGCCAGCAGCTTAGTCTTCCGACCGAGCTCCTACAATGAGCAGTTCTTC.

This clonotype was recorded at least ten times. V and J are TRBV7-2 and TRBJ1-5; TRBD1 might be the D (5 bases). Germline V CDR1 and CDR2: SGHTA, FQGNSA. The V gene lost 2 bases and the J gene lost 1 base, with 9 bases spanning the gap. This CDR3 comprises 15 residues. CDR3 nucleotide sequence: TGTGCCAGCAGCTTAACCCCAGGGAGCAATCAGCCCCAGCATTTT. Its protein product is CASSLTPGSNQPQHF.

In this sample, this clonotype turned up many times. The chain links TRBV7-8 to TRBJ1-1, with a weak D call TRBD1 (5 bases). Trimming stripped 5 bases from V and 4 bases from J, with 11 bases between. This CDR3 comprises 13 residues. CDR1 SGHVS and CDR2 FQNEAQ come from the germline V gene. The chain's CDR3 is CASSIRVFTEAFF. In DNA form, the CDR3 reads TGTGCCAGCAGCATCAGGGTGTTCACTGAAGCTTTCTTT.

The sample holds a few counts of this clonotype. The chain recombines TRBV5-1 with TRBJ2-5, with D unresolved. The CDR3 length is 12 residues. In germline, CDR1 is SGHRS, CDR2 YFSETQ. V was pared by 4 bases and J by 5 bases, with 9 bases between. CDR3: CASSLHPETQYF. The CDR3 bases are TGCGCCAGCAGCCTACACCCGGAGACCCAGTACTTC.

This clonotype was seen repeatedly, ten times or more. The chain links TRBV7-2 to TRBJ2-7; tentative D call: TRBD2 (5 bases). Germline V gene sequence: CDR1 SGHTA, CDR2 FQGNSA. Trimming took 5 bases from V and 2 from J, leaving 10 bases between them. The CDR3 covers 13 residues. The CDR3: CASSLSVAYEQYF. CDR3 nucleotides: TGTGCCAGCAGCCTTAGCGTCGCCTACGAGCAGTACTTC.

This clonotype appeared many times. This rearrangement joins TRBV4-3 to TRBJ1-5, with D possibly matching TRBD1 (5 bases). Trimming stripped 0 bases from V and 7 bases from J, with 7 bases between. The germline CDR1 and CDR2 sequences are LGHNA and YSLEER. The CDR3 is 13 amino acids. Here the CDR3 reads CASSQDRGQPQHF. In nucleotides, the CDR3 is TGCGCCAGCAGCCAAGATCGGGGGCAGCCCCAGCATTTT.

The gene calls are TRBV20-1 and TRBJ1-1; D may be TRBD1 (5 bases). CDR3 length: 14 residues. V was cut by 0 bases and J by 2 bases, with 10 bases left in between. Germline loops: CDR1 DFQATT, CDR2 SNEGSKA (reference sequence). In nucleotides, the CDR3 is TGCAGTGCTAGAGACGGGACGGATAACACTGAAGCTTTCTTT. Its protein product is CSARDGTDNTEAFF.

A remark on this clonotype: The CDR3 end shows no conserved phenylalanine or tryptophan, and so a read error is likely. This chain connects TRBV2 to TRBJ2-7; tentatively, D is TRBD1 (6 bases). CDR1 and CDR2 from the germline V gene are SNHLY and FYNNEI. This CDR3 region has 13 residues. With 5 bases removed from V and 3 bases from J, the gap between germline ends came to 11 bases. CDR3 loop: CASSWQGSYEQYY. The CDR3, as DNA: TGTGCCAGCAGTTGGCAGGGGAGCTACGAGCAGTACTAC.

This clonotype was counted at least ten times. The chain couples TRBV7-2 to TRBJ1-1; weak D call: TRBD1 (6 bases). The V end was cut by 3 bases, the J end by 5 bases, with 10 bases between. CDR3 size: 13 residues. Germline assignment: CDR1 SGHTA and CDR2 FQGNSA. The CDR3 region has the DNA TGTGCCAGCAGCTTCAGGGGTCGGACTGAAGCTTTCTTT. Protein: CASSFRGRTEAFF.

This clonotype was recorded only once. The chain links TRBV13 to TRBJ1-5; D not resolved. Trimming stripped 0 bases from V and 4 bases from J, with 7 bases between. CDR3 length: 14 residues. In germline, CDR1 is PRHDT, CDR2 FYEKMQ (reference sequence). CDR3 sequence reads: CASSLGQLNQPQHF. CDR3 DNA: TGTGCCAGCAGCTTAGGCCAGCTTAATCAGCCCCAGCATTTT. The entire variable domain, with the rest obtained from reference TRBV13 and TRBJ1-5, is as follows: AAGVIQSPRHLIKEKRETATLKCYPIPRHDTVYWYQQGPGQDPQFLISFYEKMQSDKGSIPDRFSAQQFSDYHSELNMSSLELGDSALYFCASSLGQLNQPQHFGDGTRLSIL.

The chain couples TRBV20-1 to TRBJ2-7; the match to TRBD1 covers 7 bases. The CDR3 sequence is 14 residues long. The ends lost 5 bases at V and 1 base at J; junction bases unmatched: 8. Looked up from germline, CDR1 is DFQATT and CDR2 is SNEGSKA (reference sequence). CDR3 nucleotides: TGCAGTGCTGGACTCCGACAGGGATCCTACGAGCAGTACTTC. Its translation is CSAGLRQGSYEQYF.

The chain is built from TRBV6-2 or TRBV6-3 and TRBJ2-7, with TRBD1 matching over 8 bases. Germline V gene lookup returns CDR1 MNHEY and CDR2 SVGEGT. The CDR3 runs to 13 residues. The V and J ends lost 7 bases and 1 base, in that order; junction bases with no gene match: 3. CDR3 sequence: CASIRTGSYEQYF. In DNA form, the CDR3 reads TGTGCCAGCATACGGACAGGGTCCTACGAGCAGTACTTC.

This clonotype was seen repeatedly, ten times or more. CDR3 in DNA: TGTGCCAGTAGAGGACTAGCGGGGTACCAAGAGACCCAGTACTTC. This gives the protein CASRGLAGYQETQYF. The genes are TRBV19 and TRBJ2-5, with 12 bases aligning to TRBD2. This CDR3 comprises 15 residues. J was trimmed by 0 bases and V by 6 bases; bases with no gene match: 2. The germline V gene has CDR1 LNHDA and CDR2 SQIVND (reference sequence).

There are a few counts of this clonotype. This CDR3 reads CASSLGRSGVDGYTF. The CDR3 DNA reads as TGTGCCAGCAGTTTAGGAAGATCCGGAGTAGATGGCTACACCTTC. The chain couples TRBV12-3 or TRBV12-4 to TRBJ1-2, with no clear D. The ends were cut back, 1 base at V and 6 bases at J, with 15 bases in the middle. This CDR3 spans 15 amino acids.

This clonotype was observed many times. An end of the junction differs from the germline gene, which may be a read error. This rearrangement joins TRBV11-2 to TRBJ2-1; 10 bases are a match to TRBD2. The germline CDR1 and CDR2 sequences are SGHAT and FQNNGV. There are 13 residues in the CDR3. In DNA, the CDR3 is TGTGCCAGCAGCTTAGCTTCCGGGACTAGCGAGGTCTTC. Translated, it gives CASSLASGTSEVF.

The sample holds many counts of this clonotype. In DNA form, the CDR3 reads TGTGCCAGCAGCTCGACAGGGGGAGACGAAAAACTGTTTTTT. It codes for CASSSTGGDEKLFF. This chain uses TRBV7-9 with TRBJ1-4; 9 bases agree with TRBD1. CDR1 is SEHNR, CDR2 FQNEAQ, per germline (reference sequence). The CDR3 runs to 14 residues. The V and J ends lost 4 bases and 8 bases, in that order; junction bases with no gene match: 5.

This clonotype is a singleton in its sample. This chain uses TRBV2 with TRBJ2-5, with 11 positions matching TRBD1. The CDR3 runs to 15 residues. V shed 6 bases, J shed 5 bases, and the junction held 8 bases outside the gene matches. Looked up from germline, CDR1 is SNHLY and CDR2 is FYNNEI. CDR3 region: CASSEDRGLGETQYF. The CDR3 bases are TGTGCCAGCAGCGAGGACAGGGGGCTGGGTGAGACCCAGTACTTC.

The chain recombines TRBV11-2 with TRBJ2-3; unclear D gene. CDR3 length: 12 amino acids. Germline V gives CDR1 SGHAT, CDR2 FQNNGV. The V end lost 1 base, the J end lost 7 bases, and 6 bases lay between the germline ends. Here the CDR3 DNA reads TGTGCCAGCAGCTTAGTAGGTTATACGCAGTATTTT. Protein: CASSLVGYTQYF.